This T cell receptor beta chain stems from a study of blood T cells in healthy people across ages. Worth noting for this clonotype: Its antigen is unidentified.

Regarding the study as a whole: Higher diversity, along with more naive CD4+ cells, distinguished long-lived donors from aged donors.

Germline-derived CDR1 and CDR2 are SGHVS and FNYEAQ. V was cut by 5 bases and J by 5 bases, with 11 bases left in between. The CDR3 consists of 13 residues. It was with a sample-barcoded 5' primer and a J-beta primer mix that a second PCR of roughly 7 to 11 cycles was run. TCRdb passed the 5' RACE reads through MiXCR, listing each CDR3 protein once. Of about 730,000 distinct CDR3 sequences in the sample, around 40% were seen once. This sequence joins TRBV7-6 and TRBJ2-3; D gene uncertain. This receptor was taken from a woman aged 60-75 years in good health. The material sequenced was blood. The CDR3 nucleotides are TGTGCCAGCAGCAGGTCCAACCTAGATACGCAGTATTTT. Encoded protein: CASSRSNLDTQYF.